These 18 T cell receptor beta chains were sequenced from one sample in a study of CD8 T cells in Susac syndrome. The authors reverse transcribed about 0.5 to 1 ug RNA with random hexamers. Using its own MiXCR run on the immunoSEQ multiplex PCR reads, TCRdb lists one record per CDR3 protein. The sample lists approximately 76,000 distinct CDR3 sequences; around 96% were seen once. Material: CD8+ T cells from PBMCs. The receptors originated from a human donor with multiple sclerosis.

The CDR3 loop reads CSVRHPTSTDTQYF. The DNA of the CDR3 is TGCAGCGTCCGGCACCCCACTAGCACAGATACGCAGTATTTT. The V call is TRBV29-1, the J call TRBJ2-3; unclear D gene. Germline CDR1 SQVTM, CDR2 ANQGSEA. The CDR3 is made up of 14 amino acids. Trimming stripped 6 bases from V and 0 bases from J, with 13 bases between.

This clonotype was found once. The V and J genes are TRBV7-9 and TRBJ2-2, with TRBD2 matching over 7 bases. V was pared by 5 bases and J by 5 bases, with 11 bases of the junction left unmatched. The CDR3 runs 16 residues. The V gene's germline CDR1 is SEHNR and CDR2 FQNEAQ (reference sequence). CDR3 amino acids: CASSAASGKRTGELFF. CDR3 in DNA: TGTGCCAGCAGCGCAGCTAGCGGAAAGAGGACCGGGGAGCTGTTTTTT.

The chain joins TRBV5-1 to TRBJ2-7; maybe TRBD2 (5 bases). This CDR3 is 15 amino acids long. From germline, CDR1 is SGHRS and CDR2 YFSETQ. V shed 0 bases and J shed 5 bases, with 15 bases lying between them. The CDR3 spells CASSLDPGGGDEQYF. The CDR3 DNA reads TGCGCCAGCAGCTTGGATCCGGGTGGAGGCGACGAGCAGTACTTC.

This chain's CDR3 is CASSQDSGRFGYNEQFF. CDR3 nucleotide sequence: TGTGCCAGCAGCCAAGACTCCGGGAGGTTTGGGTACAATGAGCAGTTCTTC. The rearrangement uses TRBV3-1 and TRBJ2-1; 7 bases are shared with TRBD2. CDR1 is LGHDT and CDR2 is YNNKEL in the germline V gene (reference sequence). The CDR3 loop spans 17 amino acids. V shed 0 bases, J shed 4 bases, and the junction held 9 bases outside the gene matches.

This chain uses TRBV20-1 with TRBJ2-7; D remains ambiguous. CDR1 and CDR2 from the germline V gene are DFQATT and SNEGSKA (reference sequence). Trimming stripped 2 bases from V and 3 bases from J, with 14 bases between. The CDR3 is 14 amino acids. CDR3 in DNA: TGCAGTGCTAGACATTCGGACCGAGACTACGAGCAGTACTTC. This codes for CSARHSDRDYEQYF.

About this clonotype itself: The junction departs from germline at one end; a sequencing error may be responsible. This chain uses TRBV7-9 with TRBJ2-1, with D maybe TRBD1 (6 bases). Germline loops: CDR1 SEHNR, CDR2 FQNEAQ (reference sequence). CDR3 length equals 14 residues. The CDR3: CASKDSFEDNEQFF. The DNA for the CDR3 is TGTGCTAGCAAGGACAGCTTTGAGGACAATGAGCAGTTCTTC. The full variable domain, with the rest looked up from reference TRBV7-9 and TRBJ2-1, is DTGVSQNPRHKITKRGQNVTFRCDPISEHNRLYWYRQTLGQGPEFLTYFQNEAQLEKSRLLSDRFSAERPKGSFSTLEIQRTEQGDSAMYLCASKDSFEDNEQFFGPGTRLTVL.

The rearrangement links TRBV27 to TRBJ1-1; no clear D. The CDR3 loop spans 13 amino acids. Germline V gene lookup returns CDR1 MNHEY and CDR2 SMNVEV (reference sequence). V lost 4 bases to trimming and J lost 5 bases, with 11 bases between them. CDR3 sequence reads: CASSSADGTEAFF. The CDR3 DNA is TGTGCCAGCAGTTCGGCGGACGGGACTGAAGCTTTCTTT.

The CDR3 sequence: CASSEIWGRESEGYEQYF. The CDR3 DNA is TGTGCCAGCAGTGAAATATGGGGGCGAGAGAGTGAGGGATACGAGCAGTACTTC. The J gene is TRBJ2-7, the V gene TRBV2, with D possibly being TRBD1 (6 bases). V was cut by 2 bases and J by 4 bases, with 24 bases left in between. The CDR3 totals 18 residues. Germline V lookup: CDR1 SNHLY, CDR2 FYNNEI. Looking up the rest from reference TRBV2 and TRBJ2-7 gives the full variable domain: EPEVTQTPSHQVTQMGQEVILRCVPISNHLYFYWYRQILGQKVEFLVSFYNNEISEKSEIFDDQFSVERPDGSNFTLKIRSTKLEDSAMYFCASSEIWGRESEGYEQYFGPGTRLTVT.

V is TRBV7-9 and J is TRBJ1-2; D gene uncertain. Germline assignment: CDR1 SEHNR and CDR2 FQNEAQ (reference sequence). Trimming stripped 7 bases from V and 4 bases from J, with 10 bases between. The CDR3 loop spans 12 amino acids. The CDR3 sequence is CASTAGVYGYTF. For the CDR3, the DNA is TGTGCCAGCACCGCCGGGGTCTATGGCTACACCTTC. Filled out from reference TRBV7-9 and TRBJ1-2, the complete variable domain reads DTGVSQNPRHKITKRGQNVTFRCDPISEHNRLYWYRQTLGQGPEFLTYFQNEAQLEKSRLLSDRFSAERPKGSFSTLEIQRTEQGDSAMYLCASTAGVYGYTFGSGTRLTVV.

The chain uses TRBV5-1 and TRBJ1-2; 10 positions match TRBD1. This CDR3 spans 14 amino acids. V shed 4 bases and J 4 bases; nucleotides not matched to a gene: 4. Germline V lookup: CDR1 SGHRS, CDR2 YFSETQ. Here the CDR3 DNA reads TGCGCCAGCAGCGTCGGACAGGGGGGCTATGGCTACACCTTC. This sequence encodes CASSVGQGGYGYTF.

A single count supports this clonotype. V is TRBV7-9 and J is TRBJ2-7; 7 positions match TRBD1. V dropped 2 bases and J dropped 6; count of bases not matched to a gene: 4. Germline loops: CDR1 SEHNR, CDR2 FQNEAQ (reference sequence). The CDR3 extends over 13 amino acids. CDR3 loop: CASSLTGASEQYF. The CDR3 DNA reads as TGTGCCAGCAGCTTAACAGGGGCGAGCGAGCAGTACTTC.

V gene TRBV7-9 combines with J gene TRBJ2-2; 10 nucleotides line up with TRBD2. CDR3 length: 17 amino acids. The germline V gene encodes CDR1 SEHNR and CDR2 FQNEAQ (reference sequence). V gave up 4 bases and J gave up 0 bases; unmatched junction bases: 5. In nucleotides, the CDR3 is TGTGCCAGCAGCTCCCCTACTAGCGGGGCGAACACCGGGGAGCTGTTTTTT. Residues: CASSSPTSGANTGELFF.

The V call is TRBV5-4, the J call TRBJ2-1; D perhaps matches TRBD2 (5 bases). Germline V lookup: CDR1 SGHNT, CDR2 YYREEE (reference sequence). Trimming took 0 bases from V and 1 from J, leaving 11 bases between them. The CDR3 is 16 residues long. For the CDR3, the DNA is TGTGCCAGCAGCTTGGAGGTGAGGGAGTCCTACAATGAGCAGTTCTTC. Translating gives CASSLEVRESYNEQFF.

The V gene is TRBV9, the J gene TRBJ2-5, with 8 bases aligning to TRBD1. Germline-derived CDR1 and CDR2 are SGDLS and YYNGEE. CDR3 length: 15 amino acids. V dropped 2 bases and J dropped 2; count of bases not matched to a gene: 5. The CDR3 sequence: CASSVARQGQETQYF. The DNA for the CDR3 is TGTGCCAGCAGCGTGGCCAGACAGGGGCAAGAGACCCAGTACTTC.

This clonotype was found once. The V and J genes are TRBV29-1 and TRBJ2-1; D is possibly TRBD2 (5 bases). The length of the CDR3 is 13 residues. V gave up 3 bases and J gave up 2 bases, with 8 bases separating them. Germline loops: CDR1 SQVTM, CDR2 ANQGSEA. The CDR3 region has the DNA TGCAGCGTTGACCCCGGGGCCTACAATGAGCAGTTCTTC. Amino acid sequence: CSVDPGAYNEQFF.

The chain recombines TRBV29-1 with TRBJ2-2; D uncertain. Trimming stripped 2 bases from V and 4 bases from J, with 2 bases between. The CDR3 is 11 residues long. CDR1 is SQVTM and CDR2 is ANQGSEA in the germline V gene. CDR3 region: CSVEFTGELFF. CDR3 nucleotides: TGCAGCGTTGAATTCACCGGGGAGCTGTTTTTT.

The chain has TRBV6-1 and TRBJ1-5; D possibly corresponds to TRBD1 (6 bases). Germline CDR1 MNHNS, CDR2 SASEGT. Trimming shortened V by 2 bases and J by 1 base, and 12 bases separated the two germline ends. The CDR3 spans 16 residues. In DNA form, the CDR3 reads TGTGCCAGCAGTGAAACAGGGAAAATGAGCAATCAGCCCCAGCATTTT. This sequence encodes CASSETGKMSNQPQHF.

V gene TRBV5-1 combines with J gene TRBJ2-2; possible D gene TRBD2, 6 bases. The germline gives CDR1 SGHRS, CDR2 YFSETQ. The V and J ends lost 4 bases and 6 bases respectively, with 22 bases between them. This CDR3 is 17 amino acids long. The CDR3 sequence: CASSLFRDSPFPGELFF. Written as DNA, the CDR3 is TGCGCCAGCAGCCTATTCCGGGACTCCCCGTTCCCCGGGGAGCTGTTTTTT. Filled out from reference TRBV5-1 and TRBJ2-2, the complete variable domain reads KAGVTQTPRYLIKTRGQQVTLSCSPISGHRSVSWYQQTPGQGLQFLFEYFSETQRNKGNFPGRFSGRQFSNSRSEMNVSTLELGDSALYLCASSLFRDSPFPGELFFGEGSRLTVL.